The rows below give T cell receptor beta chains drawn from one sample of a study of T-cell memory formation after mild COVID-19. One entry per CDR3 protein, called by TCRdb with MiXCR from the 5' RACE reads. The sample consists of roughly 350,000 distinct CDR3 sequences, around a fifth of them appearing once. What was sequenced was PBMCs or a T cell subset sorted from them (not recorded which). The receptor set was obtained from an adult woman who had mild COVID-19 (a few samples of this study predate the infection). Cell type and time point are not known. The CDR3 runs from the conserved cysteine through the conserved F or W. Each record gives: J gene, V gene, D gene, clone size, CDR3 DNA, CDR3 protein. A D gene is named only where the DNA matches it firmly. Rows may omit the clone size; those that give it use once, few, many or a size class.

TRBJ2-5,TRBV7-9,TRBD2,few,TGTGCCAGCAGGGCCAGGGGCGGACTAGCGGTCCAAGAGACCCAGTACTTC,CASRARGGLAVQETQYF
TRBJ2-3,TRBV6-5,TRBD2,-,TGTGCCAGCAGGCAGGCGGGGGGGCTGAAAGATACGCAGTATTTT,CASRQAGGLKDTQYF
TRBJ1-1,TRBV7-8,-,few,TGTGCCAGCAGCTCGTTCAGGTTCGGGAACACTGAAGCTTTCTTT,CASSSFRFGNTEAFF
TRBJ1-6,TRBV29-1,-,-,TGCAGCGTTGCTGTACAGGCGCTAGGGAGGGGACCCCTCCACTTT,CSVAVQALGRGPLHF
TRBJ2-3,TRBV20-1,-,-,TGCAGTGCTGGGACCGTTTGGCGAACTAGCACAGATACGCAGTATTTT,CSAGTVWRTSTDTQYF
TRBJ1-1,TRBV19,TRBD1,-,TGTGCCAGTAGTCTCAACAGGGGCCGTAACACTGAAGCTTTCTTT,CASSLNRGRNTEAFF
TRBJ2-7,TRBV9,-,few,TGTGCCAGCAGCGTAGGCAACGGGGACTCCTACGAGCAGTACTTC,CASSVGNGDSYEQYF
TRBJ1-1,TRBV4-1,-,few,TGCGCCAGCAGCCTCCCGACAGGCTCCAACACTGAAGCTTTCTTT,CASSLPTGSNTEAFF
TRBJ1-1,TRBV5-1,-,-,TGCGCCAGCAGCTTGGTTGTGGGGCTTTCGGTGAACACTGAAGCTTTCTTT,CASSLVVGLSVNTEAFF
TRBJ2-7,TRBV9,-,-,TGTGCCAGCAGCGTAGAACCCCTTGGAGGGGGCGGCGAGCAGTACTTC,CASSVEPLGGGGEQYF
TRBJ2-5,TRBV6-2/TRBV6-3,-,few,TGTGCCAGCAGTTTTACGGGACTCAGGATCCACCAAGAGACCCAGTACTTC,CASSFTGLRIHQETQYF
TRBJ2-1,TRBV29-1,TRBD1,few,TGCAGCGTTGAGTTAAGGGGGCATCTGGTCAATGAGCAGTTCTTC,CSVELRGHLVNEQFF
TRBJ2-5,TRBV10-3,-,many,TGTGCCATCAGTGAGTCGGAGCTACACCAGTACTTC,CAISESELHQYF
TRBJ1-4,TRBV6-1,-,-,TGTGCCAGCAGTGCAAGGGCGGAAAAACTGTTTTTT,CASSARAEKLFF
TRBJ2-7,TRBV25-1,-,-,TGTGCCAGCAGTGGATCTTATACAGCTACCTACGAGCAGTACTTC,CASSGSYTATYEQYF
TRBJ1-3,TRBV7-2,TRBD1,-,TGTGCCACCTCGACAGGGGGCTCTGGAAACACCATATATTTT,CATSTGGSGNTIYF
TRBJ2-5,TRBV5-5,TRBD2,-,TGTGCCAGCAGCTTGGCAGCGGGGGGGCTGGAGACCCAGTACTTC,CASSLAAGGLETQYF